The entry below gives a single T cell receptor beta chain sequence along with its context. The sample comes from a study of identical twins. The CDR3 extends over 12 amino acids. V was shortened by 11 bases and J by 8 bases, with 18 bases between the two germline ends. Germline loops: CDR1 SNHLY, CDR2 FYNNEI. Each CDR3 protein is one row after TCRdb ran MiXCR on the 5' RACE reads. The top ten clones hold about 3% of a sample with 470,000 or so distinct CDR3 sequences, roughly 26% of them seen once. This same sample was also part of a study on T cells expressing NK-cell markers. From that study: Obtained from sorted CD3+CD56+NKG2C+, CD3+CD56+NKG2C- and CD3+CD56-NKG2C+ T cells were the TCR beta repertoires. Topping the CD3+CD56-NKG2C+ fraction as well were these clonotypes, in several donors.

The V call is TRBV2, the J call TRBJ1-1; D not certain. Sequencing used CD4+ T cells sorted from blood. This TCR was recovered from a woman between 18 and 29 years old in good health. CDR3 loop: CASGLGFKEAFF. CDR3 DNA: TGTGCCTCTGGGCTGGGGTTTAAGGAAGCTTTCTTT.